This T cell receptor beta chain was sequenced for a study of beta chain features in type 1 diabetes. Study-wide results and limits: Among all four CD4+ subsets, Type 1 diabetes patients had TCRB CDR3s that were moderately but significantly shorter.

The authors reverse transcribed all of the isolated RNA, so sequencing captured expressed TCRB transcripts. Sequenced by immunoSEQ multiplex PCR; TCRdb stores in-frame clones only, minus some. Of 300,000 to 400,000 clones detected, around 9.7% appear once; the ten largest clones hold roughly 1%. The V end lost 10 bases, the J end lost 7 bases, and 25 bases lay between the germline ends. Looked up from germline, CDR1 is ENHRY and CDR2 is SYGVKD. This CDR3 is built from 15 residues. About this clone itself: Antigen specificity is unknown.

V gene TRBV10-3 combines with J gene TRBJ1-1; no definite D call. The sequence derives from a man aged 30 to 39 with type 1 diabetes. The sequencing sample was made of central memory CD4+ T cells from blood. This CDR3 reads CASSQRSTKGGEAFF. The CDR3 coding sequence is TGTGCCAGCAGCCAAAGATCCACGAAGGGCGGTGAAGCTTTCTTT.